Listed below are T cell receptor beta chains from one sample, sequenced in a study of blood T cell repertoires in COVID-19. The protocol was immunoSEQ multiplex PCR, while the TCRdb copy is restricted to in-frame clones and leaves out a portion. The sample lists about 81,000 clones, around 92% occurring once. The source material was peripheral blood. Source of these receptors: a woman aged 50 to 65 in a cohort sampled during active COVID-19. Each CDR3 is given with its conserved first and last residue. The D gene is left open where the match is weak. Size values are once, few and many counts, or a class for expanded clones, and some rows have none.

J gene,V gene,D gene,clone size,CDR3 protein,CDR3 DNA
TRBJ2-5,TRBV6-5,TRBD1,.,CAITTGGQETQYF,TGTGCCATTACGACAGGGGGGCAAGAGACCCAGTACTTC
TRBJ2-1,TRBV19,.,.,CASREGNNEQFF,TGTGCCAGTAGGGAGGGGAACAATGAGCAGTTCTTC
TRBJ1-2,TRBV3-1/TRBV3-2,.,.,CASTQGSAPNYGYTF,TGTGCCAGTACCCAGGGTTCAGCTCCTAACTATGGCTACACCTTC
TRBJ1-5,TRBV11-3,TRBD1,.,CASSRTGNNQPQHF,TGTGCCAGCAGCCGGACAGGGAACAATCAGCCCCAGCATTTT
TRBJ1-1,TRBV7-2,.,.,CASSPRQGTEAFF,TGTGCCAGCAGCCCCAGGCAGGGGACTGAAGCTTTCTTT
TRBJ2-5,TRBV27,TRBD2,.,CASSPLPLAGVGQETQYF,TGTGCCAGCAGTCCCCTCCCCCTAGCGGGAGTAGGACAAGAGACCCAGTACTTC
TRBJ2-3,TRBV10-3,TRBD2,.,CAIRGLATDTQYF,TGTGCCATCAGGGGACTAGCGACAGATACGCAGTATTTT
TRBJ1-4,TRBV9,TRBD1,once,CASSVSQGNEKLFF,TGTGCCAGCAGCGTCTCACAGGGGAATGAAAAACTGTTTTTT
TRBJ1-5,TRBV19,TRBD1,.,CASHSIPGTGPNQPQHF,TGTGCCAGTCACTCAATTCCCGGGACAGGTCCTAATCAGCCCCAGCATTTT
TRBJ1-2,TRBV4-2,.,.,CASSQGTGGYTF,TGTGCCAGCAGCCAAGGGACTGGTGGCTACACCTTC
TRBJ2-1,TRBV11-3,TRBD1,.,CASSLENRGPYNEQFF,TGTGCCAGCAGCTTAGAAAACAGGGGACCCTACAATGAGCAGTTCTTC
TRBJ1-4,TRBV3-1/TRBV3-2,.,.,CASSQVSGNEKLFF,TGTGCCAGCAGCCAAGTTTCGGGGAATGAAAAACTGTTTTTT
TRBJ2-7,TRBV4-2,.,.,CASSQGGPEQYF,TGTGCCAGCAGCCAGGGGGGGCCAGAGCAGTACTTC
TRBJ1-6,TRBV5-6,.,once,CASSLAGGGSPLHF,TGTGCCAGCAGCTTGGCCGGCGGGGGTTCACCCCTCCACTTT
TRBJ1-2,TRBV5-1,.,.,CASSFGRANNYGYTF,TGCGCCAGCAGCTTTGGCAGGGCCAATAACTATGGCTACACCTTC
TRBJ2-1,TRBV6-1,.,.,CASSVQLFSAGYNEQFF,TGTGCCAGCAGTGTTCAATTGTTTAGCGCGGGCTACAATGAGCAGTTCTTC
TRBJ2-7,TRBV9,.,once,CASSVAWGHDYEQYF,TGTGCCAGCAGCGTAGCTTGGGGACACGACTACGAGCAGTACTTC
TRBJ1-2,TRBV4-2,.,.,CASSQAQETGSYGYTF,TGTGCCAGCAGCCAGGCCCAGGAGACAGGTTCTTATGGCTACACCTTC
TRBJ2-7,TRBV10-2,.,.,CASSSGGTSYEQYF,TGCGCCAGCAGCTCGGGGGGCACCTCCTACGAGCAGTACTTC
TRBJ2-2,TRBV2,TRBD2,.,CASGPLAGLAGGRGGELFF,TGTGCCAGCGGCCCTCTCGCGGGACTAGCGGGGGGGCGGGGCGGGGAGCTGTTTTTT
TRBJ2-7,TRBV3-1/TRBV3-2,TRBD2,.,CASSQQRDSYEQYF,TGTGCCAGCAGCCAACAGCGGGACTCCTACGAGCAGTACTTC
TRBJ2-7,TRBV30,.,.,CAWSSRAGYEQYF,TGTGCCTGGAGTTCCCGTGCCGGCTACGAGCAGTACTTC
TRBJ2-2,TRBV12-3/TRBV12-4,.,.,CASRWTVPGELFF,TGTGCCAGCAGGTGGACAGTTCCCGGGGAGCTGTTTTTT
TRBJ2-1,TRBV4-1,TRBD1,.,CASSQPSGGSYNEQFF,TGCGCCAGCAGCCAACCATCAGGGGGCTCCTACAATGAGCAGTTCTTC
TRBJ1-1,TRBV14,TRBD1,.,CASSPWTGGTEAFF,TGTGCCAGCAGCCCATGGACAGGGGGCACTGAAGCTTTCTTT
TRBJ1-2,TRBV7-8,TRBD1,.,CASSERTGKGYTF,TGTGCCAGCAGCGAAAGGACAGGGAAAGGCTACACCTTC
TRBJ1-1,TRBV27,.,.,CASSFGGAGNTEAFF,TGTGCCAGCAGTTTCGGCGGGGCGGGGAACACTGAAGCTTTCTTT
TRBJ2-5,TRBV28,.,.,CASSWGGGRETQYF,TGTGCCAGCAGTTGGGGTGGGGGCAGGGAGACCCAGTACTTC
TRBJ1-1,TRBV5-6,TRBD1,.,CASSLRGWDRLNTEAFF,TGTGCCAGCAGCTTGAGAGGGTGGGACAGATTGAACACTGAAGCTTTCTTT
TRBJ2-7,TRBV27,.,.,CASSLRDTPPYEQYF,TGTGCCAGCAGTTTACGGGACACACCACCTTACGAGCAGTACTTC
TRBJ2-3,TRBV19,TRBD2,.,CASGSGGFTDTQYF,TGTGCCAGTGGTAGCGGGGGATTCACAGATACGCAGTATTTT
TRBJ2-5,TRBV19,TRBD1,once,CASSRQGPETQYF,TGTGCCAGTAGCAGACAGGGGCCAGAGACCCAGTACTTC
TRBJ2-3,TRBV5-6,TRBD2,.,CASSPTGGLLTDTQYF,TGTGCCAGCAGCCCGACGGGGGGGCTCCTCACAGATACGCAGTATTTT
TRBJ2-1,TRBV3-1/TRBV3-2,.,.,CASSHSGLSSRDEQFF,TGTGCCAGCAGCCATTCGGGACTCTCCTCTCGAGATGAGCAGTTCTTC
TRBJ1-3,TRBV28,TRBD1,.,CASSLFPGGSGNTIYF,TGTGCCAGCAGTTTATTCCCAGGGGGCTCTGGAAACACCATATATTTT
TRBJ2-5,TRBV9,TRBD2,.,CASSVALGGLGETQYF,TGTGCCAGCAGCGTAGCTCTGGGTGGACTAGGGGAGACCCAGTACTTC
TRBJ1-3,TRBV5-1,.,.,CASSPTTGSRNTIYF,TGCGCCAGCAGTCCGACGACGGGAAGTAGAAACACCATATATTTT
TRBJ2-7,TRBV7-9,TRBD1,.,CASSLAGTGAYEQYF,TGTGCCAGCAGCTTAGCCGGGACAGGGGCCTACGAGCAGTACTTC
TRBJ1-2,TRBV18,TRBD1,once,CASSAGTGGDGYTF,TGTGCCAGCTCAGCCGGGACAGGGGGCGATGGCTACACCTTC
TRBJ2-1,TRBV10-3,TRBD2,.,CAISIAGSSYNEQFF,TGTGCCATCAGCATAGCGGGGAGCTCCTACAATGAGCAGTTCTTC
TRBJ2-7,TRBV30,.,.,CAWSRRPSYEQYF,TGTGCCTGGAGTAGGAGACCATCCTACGAGCAGTACTTC
TRBJ1-1,TRBV5-1,TRBD1,.,CASRRDRFWGAEAFF,TGCGCCAGCAGACGGGACAGGTTCTGGGGCGCTGAAGCTTTCTTT
TRBJ2-5,TRBV10-3,.,once,CAISESTVQETQYF,TGTGCCATCAGTGAGTCGACAGTTCAAGAGACCCAGTACTTC
TRBJ2-7,TRBV7-9,.,once,CASSVRYEQYF,TGTGCCAGCAGCGTCCGCTACGAGCAGTACTTC
TRBJ2-1,TRBV24-1,.,once,CATSEAGGRDNEQFF,TGTGCCACCAGTGAAGCCGGGGGGCGCGACAATGAGCAGTTCTTC
TRBJ2-7,TRBV19,TRBD2,.,CASSIVGLAGFEQYF,TGTGCCAGTAGTATCGTAGGACTAGCGGGGTTCGAGCAGTACTTC
TRBJ1-6,TRBV18,.,.,CASSPQGEDNSPLHF,TGTGCCAGCTCACCCCAGGGTGAAGATAATTCACCCCTCCACTTT